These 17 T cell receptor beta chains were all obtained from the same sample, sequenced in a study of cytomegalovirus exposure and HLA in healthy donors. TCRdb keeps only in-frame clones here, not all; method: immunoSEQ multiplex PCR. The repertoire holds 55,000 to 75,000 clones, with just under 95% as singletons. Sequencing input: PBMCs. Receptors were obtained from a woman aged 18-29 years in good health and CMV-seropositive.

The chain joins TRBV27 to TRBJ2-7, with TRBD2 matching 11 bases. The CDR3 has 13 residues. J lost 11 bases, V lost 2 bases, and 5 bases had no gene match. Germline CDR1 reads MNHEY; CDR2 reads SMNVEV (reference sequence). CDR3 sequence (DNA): TGTGCCAGCAGTTTAGGGACTAGCGGCGTTGAGTACTTC. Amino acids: CASSLGTSGVEYF.

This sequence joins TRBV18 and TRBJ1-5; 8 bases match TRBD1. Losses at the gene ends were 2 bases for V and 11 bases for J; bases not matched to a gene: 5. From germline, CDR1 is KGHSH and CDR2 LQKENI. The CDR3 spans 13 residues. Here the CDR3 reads CASSPGDRRSQHF. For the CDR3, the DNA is TGTGCCAGCTCACCAGGGGACAGGAGGTCCCAGCATTTT. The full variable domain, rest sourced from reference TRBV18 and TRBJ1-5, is NAGVMQNPRHLVRRRGQEARLRCSPMKGHSHVYWYRQLPEEGLKFMVYLQKENIIDESGMPKERFSAEFPKEGPSILRIQQVVRGDSAAYFCASSPGDRRSQHFGDGTRLSIL.

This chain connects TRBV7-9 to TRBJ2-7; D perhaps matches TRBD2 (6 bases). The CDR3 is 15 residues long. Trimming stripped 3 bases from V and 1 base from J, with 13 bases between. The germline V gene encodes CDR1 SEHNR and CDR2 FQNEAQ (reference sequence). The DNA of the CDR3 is TGTGCCAGCAGCTTCCCGGGGGAGCAATCCTACGAGCAGTACTTC. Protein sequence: CASSFPGEQSYEQYF.

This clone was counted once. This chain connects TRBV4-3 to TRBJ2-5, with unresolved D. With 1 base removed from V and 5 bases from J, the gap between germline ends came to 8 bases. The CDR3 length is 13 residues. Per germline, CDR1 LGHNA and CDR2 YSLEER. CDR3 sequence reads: CASSQVMAETQYF. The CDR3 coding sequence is TGCGCCAGCAGCCAAGTTATGGCCGAGACCCAGTACTTC.

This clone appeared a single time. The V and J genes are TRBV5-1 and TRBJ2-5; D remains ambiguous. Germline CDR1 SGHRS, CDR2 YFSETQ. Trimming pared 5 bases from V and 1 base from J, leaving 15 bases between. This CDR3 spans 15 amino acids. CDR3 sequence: CASRPSGPPQETQYF. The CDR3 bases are TGCGCCAGCAGACCCTCCGGTCCCCCCCAAGAGACCCAGTACTTC.

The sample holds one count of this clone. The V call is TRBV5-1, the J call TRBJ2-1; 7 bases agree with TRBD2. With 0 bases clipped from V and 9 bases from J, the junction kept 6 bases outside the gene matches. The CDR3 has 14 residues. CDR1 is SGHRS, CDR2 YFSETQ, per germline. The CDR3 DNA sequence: TGCGCCAGCAGCTTGGCCCTAGCGGTCGGTGAGCAGTTCTTC. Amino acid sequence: CASSLALAVGEQFF.

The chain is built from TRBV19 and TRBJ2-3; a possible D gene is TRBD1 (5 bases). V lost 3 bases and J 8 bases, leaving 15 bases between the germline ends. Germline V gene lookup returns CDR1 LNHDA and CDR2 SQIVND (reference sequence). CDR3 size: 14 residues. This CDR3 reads CASSIVQGRATQYF. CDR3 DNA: TGTGCCAGTAGTATCGTTCAGGGTAGGGCTACGCAGTATTTT.

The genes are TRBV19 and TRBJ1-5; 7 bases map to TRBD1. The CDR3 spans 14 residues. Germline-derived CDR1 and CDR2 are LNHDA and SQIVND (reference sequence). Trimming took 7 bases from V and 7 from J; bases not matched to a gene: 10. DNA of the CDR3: TGTGCCAGTACCTTACAGGGGACGCGGCAGCCCCAGCATTTT. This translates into CASTLQGTRQPQHF.

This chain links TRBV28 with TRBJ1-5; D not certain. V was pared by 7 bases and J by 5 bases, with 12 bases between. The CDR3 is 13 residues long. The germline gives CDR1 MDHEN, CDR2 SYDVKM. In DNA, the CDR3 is TGTGCCAGCATCGACGAGGGAGATCAGCCCCAGCATTTT. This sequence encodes CASIDEGDQPQHF.

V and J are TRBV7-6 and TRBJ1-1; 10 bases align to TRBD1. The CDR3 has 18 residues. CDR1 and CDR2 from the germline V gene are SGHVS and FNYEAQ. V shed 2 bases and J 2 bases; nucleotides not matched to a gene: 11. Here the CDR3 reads CASSLRTGGYGGNTEAFF. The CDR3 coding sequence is TGTGCCAGCAGCTTAAGGACAGGGGGGTATGGAGGTAACACTGAAGCTTTCTTT. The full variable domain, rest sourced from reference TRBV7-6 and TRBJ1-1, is GAGVSQSPRYKVTKRGQDVALRCDPISGHVSLYWYRQALGQGPEFLTYFNYEAQQDKSGLPNDRFSAERPEGSISTLTIQRTEQRDSAMYRCASSLRTGGYGGNTEAFFGQGTRLTVV.

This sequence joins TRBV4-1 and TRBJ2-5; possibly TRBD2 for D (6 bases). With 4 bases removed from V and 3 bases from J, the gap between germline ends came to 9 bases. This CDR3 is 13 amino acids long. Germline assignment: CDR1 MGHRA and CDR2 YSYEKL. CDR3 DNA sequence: TGCGCCAGCAGCCCCCCGGGAGAAGAGACCCAGTACTTC. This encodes CASSPPGEETQYF.

CDR3 protein: CASSLVGLAGGLGTDTQYF. The CDR3 DNA reads TGCGCCAGCAGCTTGGTCGGACTAGCGGGGGGGCTTGGCACAGATACGCAGTATTTT. The rearrangement joins TRBV5-1 to TRBJ2-3, with 15 bases that match TRBD2. The CDR3 runs to 19 residues. The ends lost 0 bases at V and 1 base at J; junction bases unmatched: 6. Germline lookup yields CDR1 SGHRS and CDR2 YFSETQ.

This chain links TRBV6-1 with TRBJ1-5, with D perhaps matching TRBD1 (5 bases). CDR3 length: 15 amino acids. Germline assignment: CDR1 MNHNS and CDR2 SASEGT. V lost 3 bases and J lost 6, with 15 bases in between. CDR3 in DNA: TGTGCCAGCAGTGAGCAGCCAGGGATGGCTCAGCCCCAGCATTTT. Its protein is CASSEQPGMAQPQHF.

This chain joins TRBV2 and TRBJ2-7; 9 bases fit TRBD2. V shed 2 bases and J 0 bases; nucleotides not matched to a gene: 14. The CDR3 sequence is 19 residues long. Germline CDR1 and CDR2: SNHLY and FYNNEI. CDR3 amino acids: CASSERALKRGASSYEQYF. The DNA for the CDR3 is TGTGCCAGCAGTGAAAGAGCGTTGAAGCGGGGGGCTTCCTCCTACGAGCAGTACTTC.

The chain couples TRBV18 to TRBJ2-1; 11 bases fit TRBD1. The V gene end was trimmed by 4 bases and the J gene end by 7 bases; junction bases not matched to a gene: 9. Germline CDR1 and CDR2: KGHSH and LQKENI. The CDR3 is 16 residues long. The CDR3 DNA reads TGTGCCAGCTCACAATCCGGGACAGGGGGTCCAAATGAGCAGTTCTTC. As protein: CASSQSGTGGPNEQFF.

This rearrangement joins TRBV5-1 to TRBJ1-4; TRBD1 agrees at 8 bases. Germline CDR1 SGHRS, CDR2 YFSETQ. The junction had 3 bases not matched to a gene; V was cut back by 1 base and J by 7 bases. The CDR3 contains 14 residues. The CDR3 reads CASSLTGGIEKLFF. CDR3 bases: TGCGCCAGCAGCTTGACAGGGGGTATTGAAAAACTGTTTTTT.

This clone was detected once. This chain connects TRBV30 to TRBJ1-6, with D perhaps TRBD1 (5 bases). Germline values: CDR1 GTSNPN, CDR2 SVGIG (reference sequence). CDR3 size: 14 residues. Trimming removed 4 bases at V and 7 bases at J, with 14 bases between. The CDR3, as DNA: TGTGCCTGGATGGGAGGGGCGGTCAATTCACCCCTCCACTTT. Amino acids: CAWMGGAVNSPLHF.